This TCR beta chain was sequenced in a study of tumor-infiltrating lymphocytes in primary liver carcinoma. Study-wide points: Unsorted bulk sampling ruled out any CD4+ versus CD8+ repertoire comparison.

The CDR3 runs 15 residues. Germline CDR1 reads SQVTM; CDR2 reads ANQGSEA. With regard to this clonotype: What it recognizes is unknown. One end of the junction does not line up with germline, which may come from a read error.

For blood RNA, unsorted whole blood served as the source, and germline DNA was extracted too. Patients were treatment-naive with chronic HBV infection. A four-milliliter peripheral blood sample was collected before surgery. Synthesis of TCR beta cDNA was carried out from 500 ng total RNA with a constant-region primer. A slightly modified ARM-PCR protocol with three nested multiplex PCR rounds produced these TCR beta libraries. Running around 9 cycles apiece, the first two PCR rounds relied on TRBV1-TRBV30 forward primers together with a C-beta reverse primer. MiXCR, applied by TCRdb to the multiplex PCR reads, yields one record per CDR3 protein. The sample has roughly 180,000 distinct CDR3 sequences, about 60% seen once.

The clonotype comes from a middle-aged man with primary liver carcinoma and hepatitis B virus infection. The sequenced material came from peripheral blood. The chain couples TRBV29-1 to TRBJ2-2; 8 bases line up with TRBD2. The CDR3 DNA is TGCAGCATTGAAGGGGGACTAGCGAACACCGGGGAGCTGTTTTTT. It is translated as CSIEGGLANTGELFF.